A selection of T cell receptor beta chains follows, all from one sample in a study of blood T cell repertoires in COVID-19. This table comes from immunoSEQ multiplex PCR, and its TCRdb copy is limited to in-frame clones, with some not included. The sample holds about 26,000 clones, roughly 89% seen once. The sequenced sample was peripheral blood. These receptors were taken from a man aged 65 to 79 with acute or convalescent COVID-19. CDR3s include the opening cysteine and the closing phenylalanine or tryptophan. Fields, in order: clone size, CDR3 length, V gene, CDR3 protein. The size entry is marked missing in some rows and otherwise reads once, few, many or a size class.

>-|13|TRBV25-1
CASSEGHSYEQYF
>-|15|TRBV4-1
CASTLNRDSSYEQYF
>-|12|TRBV3-1/TRBV3-2
CASSPGADTIYF
>-|15|TRBV5-8
CASSPGTSDYNEQFF
>once|13|TRBV19
CASRAKGAETQYF
>-|16|TRBV7-3
CASSLSLNQGQETQYF
>-|15|TRBV10-3
CAISEGGTADYGYTF
>-|15|TRBV2
CASSGHLSSGNTIYF
>-|14|TRBV6-1
CASSSLAKTYEQYF
>few|15|TRBV7-8
CASSDQGNYNSPLHF
>-|15|TRBV7-2
CASSFEGQGASPLHF
>few|12|TRBV5-1
CASSLEAPEAFF
>-|13|TRBV28
CASGETEDQPQHF
>-|16|TRBV3-1/TRBV3-2
CASSRGGAGGGNEQFF
>-|16|TRBV11-2
CASTPWGTGFYNEQFF
>-|13|TRBV12-3/TRBV12-4
CASSLGVNYGYTF
>-|13|TRBV15
CATSRRQGETQYF
>-|15|TRBV7-2
CASSLDPAGAYEQYF
>few|14|TRBV3-1/TRBV3-2
CASSQSLLNSPLHF
>-|12|TRBV2
CASTPTGNTQYF
>once|13|TRBV28
CASKADMNTEAFF
>-|17|TRBV19
CASRGDRGSSYNSPLHF
>-|15|TRBV2
CASSEVGLGNTEAFF
>-|15|TRBV2
CASSEAVGGRETQYF
>once|15|TRBV19
CASSSKDRGTSPLHF
>-|16|TRBV25-1
CASSDGTGGSLNTIYF
>once|16|TRBV11-3
CASSPETGKGQETQYF
>-|13|TRBV2
CASSKGVNTEAFF
>once|19|TRBV4-3
CASSQDARVLAGRYNEQFF
>-|13|TRBV11-2
CASSATGGTEAFF
>-|19|TRBV5-6
CASSSWPGRGPFFDYGYTF
>-|14|TRBV3-1/TRBV3-2
CASSPRERGGELFF
>-|14|TRBV5-1
CASRTYRGNQPQHF
>-|14|TRBV10-3
CAISASTDYNEQFF
>-|14|TRBV7-9
CASSLIESGYEQYF
>-|14|TRBV9
CASSVGRATGELFF
>-|14|TRBV24-1
CATSASGNEETQYF
>-|17|TRBV7-3
CASSFNAGIRGTDTQYF
>-|14|TRBV6-6
CASSGGGGTYEQYF
>-|12|TRBV21-1
CASSGQGSEQYF
>-|14|TRBV11-2
CASRLQGALHEQYF
>-|13|TRBV3-1/TRBV3-2
CASSQPGGKTQYF
>-|15|TRBV18
CASSPGTSGMGEQYF
>-|15|TRBV5-6
CASSLPGQGDNEQFF
>few|18|TRBV24-1
CATSDIATGRGGTGELFF
>-|13|TRBV5-6
CASSDRVIHGYTF
>-|15|TRBV28
CASSSSGTGTYEQYF
>-|13|TRBV7-2
CASSLGRNTEAFF
>-|13|TRBV12-3/TRBV12-4
CASKASGSDTQYF
>-|15|TRBV5-6
CASSLGRGFGQPQHF
>once|15|TRBV15
CATSRDFQGRGMGHF
>-|12|TRBV28
CASTLGGIGYTF
>-|15|TRBV5-1
CASSPMWGANEKLFF
>-|11|TRBV29-1
CSIGDSNIQYF
>-|14|TRBV7-9
CASSSLTGASEQYF
>-|12|TRBV3-1/TRBV3-2
CASSQDRETQYF
>once|15|TRBV19
CASSITGGPQQTQYF
>-|12|TRBV28
CASRQGGEKLFF
>-|15|TRBV3-1/TRBV3-2
CASSSTGLANNEQFF
>-|13|TRBV7-6
CASSLGDRDGYTF